The next 3 T cell receptor beta chains were all read from a single sample in a study of regulatory T cells in long-lasting Graves disease. The time point here: newly diagnosed GD, antithyroid drugs for less than 3 months. The TCR library was made from RNA that had been extracted from PBMCs in TRIzol. Building the TCR beta libraries relied on iRepertoire HTBI primers, and CDR3 regions underwent Arm-PCR. TCRdb used MiXCR to reprocess the multiplex PCR reads, holding one entry per CDR3 protein. The sample holds a few hundred thousand distinct CDR3 sequences, less than 15% seen once. This sample was also put to use in a study of T cells in Graves' hyperthyroidism and ophthalmopathy.

The sample in question was peripheral blood mononuclear cells (PBMCs), obtained at new diagnosis, from a patient treated with antithyroid drugs. These receptor sequences come from a woman aged 50 to 60 with Graves disease.

This clonotype was recorded a few times. CDR3 residues: CASSPRGTSGRFTDTQYF. The CDR3 DNA follows: TGTGCCAGCAGCCCCCGTGGGACTAGCGGGAGGTTCACAGATACGCAGTATTTT. The J gene is TRBJ2-3, the V gene TRBV7-3; 15 bases match TRBD2. The trim removed 5 bases at V and 2 bases at J, leaving 8 bases unmatched. Germline CDR1 and CDR2: SGHTA and FQGTGA. This CDR3 spans 18 amino acids.

The V and J genes are TRBV11-1 and TRBJ2-1; D unresolved. CDR1 is SGHAT, CDR2 FQDESV, per germline (reference sequence). Trimming pared 2 bases from V and 0 bases from J, leaving 14 bases between. This CDR3 spans 17 amino acids. CDR3 sequence: CASSLWQTPSSYNEQFF. CDR3 DNA: TGTGCCAGCAGCTTATGGCAGACCCCAAGCTCCTACAATGAGCAGTTCTTC.

At least ten counts were recorded for this clonotype. This chain links TRBV2 with TRBJ2-5; 11 nucleotides match TRBD1. Looked up from germline, CDR1 is SNHLY and CDR2 is FYNNEI. J was trimmed by 3 bases and V by 7 bases; bases with no gene match: 7. CDR3 length equals 15 residues. In nucleotides, the CDR3 is TGTGCCAGCAACCAGGACAGGGGGCAGGAAGAGACCCAGTACTTC. It specifies CASNQDRGQEETQYF.